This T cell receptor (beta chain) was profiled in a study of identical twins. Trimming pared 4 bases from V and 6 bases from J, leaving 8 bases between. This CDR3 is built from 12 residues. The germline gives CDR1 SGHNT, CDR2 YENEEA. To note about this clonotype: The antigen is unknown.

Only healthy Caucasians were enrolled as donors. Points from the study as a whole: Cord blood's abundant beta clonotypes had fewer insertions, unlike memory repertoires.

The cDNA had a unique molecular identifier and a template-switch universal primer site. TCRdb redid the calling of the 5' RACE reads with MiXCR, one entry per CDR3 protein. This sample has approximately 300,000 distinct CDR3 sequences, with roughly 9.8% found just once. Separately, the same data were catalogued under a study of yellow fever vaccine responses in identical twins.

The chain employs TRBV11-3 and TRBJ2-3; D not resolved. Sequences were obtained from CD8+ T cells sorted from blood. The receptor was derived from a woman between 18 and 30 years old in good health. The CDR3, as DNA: TGTGCCAGCAGCTCAGTGGCGGATACGCAGTATTTT. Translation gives CASSSVADTQYF.